Here is one TCR beta chain with its context. Antigen specificity is unknown. All of the isolated RNA was reverse transcribed, so expressed TCRB transcripts were sequenced. Produced via immunoSEQ multiplex PCR; TCRdb's table is partial and in-frame only. The table records 500,000 to 800,000 clones, under 15% of them present only once. The V and J ends lost 2 bases and 0 bases, in that order; junction bases with no gene match: 1. Germline V gene lookup returns CDR1 SGDLS and CDR2 YYNGEE. This CDR3 is 15 amino acids long. This sample was included in a study of beta chain features in type 1 diabetes. Broader study findings: People with Type 1 diabetes carried modestly yet significantly shorter TCRB CDR3s in all four CD4+ subsets.

One heparinised draw, averaging about 0.11 L, was taken per donor. The rearrangement uses TRBV9 and TRBJ2-2; TRBD2 matches at 7 bases. Sequencing was done on a sample of naive CD4+ T cells from blood. This clonotype was sampled from a man aged 25-40 years with type 1 diabetes. In nucleotides, the CDR3 is TGTGCCAGCAGCGTGGGACTACCGAACACCGGGGAGCTGTTTTTT. It encodes CASSVGLPNTGELFF.